This T cell receptor beta chain was observed in a study of T cell repertoires in cytomegalovirus infection. This CDR3 is 13 amino acids long. Germline assignment: CDR1 SGHTA and CDR2 FQGTGA. Points on this clonotype: Its antigen remains unidentified. One end of the junction does not line up with germline, which may come from a read error.

Study-level findings and limits: Identification of carriers of CMV plus the relevant HLA was performed using cumulative public TCR beta family frequency.

TCRdb processed the reads anew with MiXCR; each CDR3 protein has one entry. The top ten hold 8.5% to 10% of the sample, which has a few hundred thousand distinct CDR3 sequences, roughly 15% seen once. This chain connects TRBV7-3 to TRBJ2-1; D is unresolved. Sequencing was performed on PBMCs. This TCR was sampled from a human donor in good health (CMV status not recorded). Some clones in this sample may be carry-over from other donors' samples. The CDR3 spells CASSFRPNNEQCF. The CDR3 nucleotides are TGTGCCAGCAGCTTCAGACCGAACAATGAGCAGTGCTTC.